This T cell receptor (beta chain) came from a study of cytomegalovirus exposure and HLA in healthy donors. Primers: 60 Vbeta forward and 13 Jbeta reverse. Repertoires were generated with immunoSEQ multiplex PCR, while TCRdb's copy carries only in-frame clones and drops some. The sample carries around 160,000 clones, 80% recorded once. Germline loops: CDR1 SEHNR, CDR2 FQNEAQ (reference sequence). V dropped 7 bases and J dropped 3; count of bases not matched to a gene: 4. The CDR3 totals 14 residues. This sequence originates from a human donor in good health. The chain employs TRBV7-9 and TRBJ2-1; the match to TRBD1 covers 9 bases. Material: PBMCs. The CDR3: CASKRDRDYNEQFF. Here the CDR3 DNA reads TGTGCCAGCAAGCGGGACAGGGACTACAATGAGCAGTTCTTC.